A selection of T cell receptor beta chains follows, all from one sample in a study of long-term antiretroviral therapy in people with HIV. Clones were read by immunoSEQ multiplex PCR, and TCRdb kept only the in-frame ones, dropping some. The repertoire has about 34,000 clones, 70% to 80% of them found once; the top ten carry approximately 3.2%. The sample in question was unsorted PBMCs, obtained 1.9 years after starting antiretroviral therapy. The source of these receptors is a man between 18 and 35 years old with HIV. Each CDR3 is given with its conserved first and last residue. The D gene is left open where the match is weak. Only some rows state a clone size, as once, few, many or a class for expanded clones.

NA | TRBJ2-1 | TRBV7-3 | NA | CASSFRRGDEQFF
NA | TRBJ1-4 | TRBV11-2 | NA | CASSSIDRRNEKLFF
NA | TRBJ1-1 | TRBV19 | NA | CASSISVNTEAFF
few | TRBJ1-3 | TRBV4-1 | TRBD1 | CASSPPGQGARGNTIYF
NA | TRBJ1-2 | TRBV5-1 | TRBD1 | CASSSGQGLGYGYTF
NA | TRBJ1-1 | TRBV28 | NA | CASRSGFWANPEAFF
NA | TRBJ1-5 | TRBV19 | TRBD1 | CASARTGFLPPQHF
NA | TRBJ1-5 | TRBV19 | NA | CASSIRGDSNQPQHF
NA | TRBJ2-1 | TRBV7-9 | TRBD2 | CASSPPLADSYNEQFF
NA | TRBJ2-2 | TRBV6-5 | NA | CASSYFSPAGELFF
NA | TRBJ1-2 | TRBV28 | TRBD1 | CASSLRRQGAVGYTF
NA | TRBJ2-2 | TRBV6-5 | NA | CASSRTENTGELFF
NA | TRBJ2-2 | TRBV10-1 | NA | CASSDGGLNTGELFF
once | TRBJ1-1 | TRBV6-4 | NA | CASSESGKTEAFF
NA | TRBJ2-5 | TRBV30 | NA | CAWGTYGETQYF
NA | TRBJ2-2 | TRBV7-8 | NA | CASSFPGDTGELFF
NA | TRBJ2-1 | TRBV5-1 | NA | CASSFQDSYNEQFF
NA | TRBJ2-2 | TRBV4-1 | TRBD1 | CASSHFYRGTNTGELFF
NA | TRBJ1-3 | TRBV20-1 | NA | CSASGGNTIYF
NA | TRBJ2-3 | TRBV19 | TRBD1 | CATSRGLTDTQYF
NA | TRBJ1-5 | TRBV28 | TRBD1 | CASNLQGPGNQPQHF
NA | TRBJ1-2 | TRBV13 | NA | CASSFSTENYGYTF
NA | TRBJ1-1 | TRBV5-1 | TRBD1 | CASNRDREVDTEAFF
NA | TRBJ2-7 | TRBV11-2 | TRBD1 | CASSFEQGIYEQYF
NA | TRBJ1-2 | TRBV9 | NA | CASSGNRFSGVYGYTF
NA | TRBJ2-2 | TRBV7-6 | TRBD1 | CASSFLGTGNTGELFF
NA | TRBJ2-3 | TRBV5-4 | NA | CASSRQTDTQYF
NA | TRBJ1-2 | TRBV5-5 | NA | CASSLGGHRQDYGYTF
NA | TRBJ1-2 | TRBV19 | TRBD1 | CASTLEGANGYTF
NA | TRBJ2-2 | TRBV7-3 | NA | CASSLTWGANTGELFF
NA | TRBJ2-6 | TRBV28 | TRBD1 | CASSSPQGAGGANVLTF
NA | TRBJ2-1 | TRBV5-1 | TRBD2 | CASSFTTGRLAGLSSYNEQFF
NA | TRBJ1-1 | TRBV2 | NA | CASTTQGGGGGTEAFF
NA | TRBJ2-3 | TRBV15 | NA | CATSRVRQKNTDTQYF
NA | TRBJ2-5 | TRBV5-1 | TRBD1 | CASSFGQGGTQYF
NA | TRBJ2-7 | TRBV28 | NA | CASTPPGHLYEQYF
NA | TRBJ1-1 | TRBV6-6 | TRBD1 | CASSSETGVGNTEAFF
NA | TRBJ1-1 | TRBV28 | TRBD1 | CASSLRDRAFF
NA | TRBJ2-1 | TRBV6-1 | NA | CATAPTYNEQFF
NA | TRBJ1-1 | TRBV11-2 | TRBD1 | CASSSAGTGVVGTEAFF
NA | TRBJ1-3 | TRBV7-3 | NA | CASSSLWHWSGNTIYF
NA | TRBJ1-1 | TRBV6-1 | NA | CAIGSTEAFF
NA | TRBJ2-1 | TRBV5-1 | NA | CASRLDSPSYNEQFF
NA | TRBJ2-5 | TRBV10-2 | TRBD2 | CASSESRGWETQYF
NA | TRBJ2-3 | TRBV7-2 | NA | CASSLVAPGAGTDTQYF
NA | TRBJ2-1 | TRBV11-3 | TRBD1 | CASSSGQGTYNEQFF
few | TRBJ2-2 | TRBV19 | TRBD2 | CASSMVGGSAGELFF
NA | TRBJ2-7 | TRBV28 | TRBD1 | CASSPWGGEGQGTPYEQYF
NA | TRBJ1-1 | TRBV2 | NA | CASITGRGTEAFF
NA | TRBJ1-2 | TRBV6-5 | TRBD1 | CASSYSDRAIDGYTF
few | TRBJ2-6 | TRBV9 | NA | CASSVVLDSGANVLTF
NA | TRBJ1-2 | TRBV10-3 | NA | CAIKSWQERGYTF
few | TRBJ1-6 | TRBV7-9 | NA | CASSLSGTENSPLHF
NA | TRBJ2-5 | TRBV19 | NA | CASSLQNNHQETQYF
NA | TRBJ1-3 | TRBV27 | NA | CASSWQGGFGNTIYF
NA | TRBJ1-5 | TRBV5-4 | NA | CASSLMGSHQPQHF
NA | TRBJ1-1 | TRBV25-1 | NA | CASSEYPEGTEAFF
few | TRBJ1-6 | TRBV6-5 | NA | CASSWAGSNNSPLHF
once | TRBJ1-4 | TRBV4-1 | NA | CASSQVGSDEKLFF